This TCR beta chain appears in the sequencing data of a study of T cell responses to AZD1222 COVID-19 vaccine. Whole-study results and caveats: Baseline testing showed seropositivity in only six or seven AZD1222 recipients. Donors were mostly white British, more females; clonal diversity possibly underestimated. Spike-wide vaccine-associated CD4 TCRs dominated at 160-218 and 743-854.

Sequencing used immunoSEQ multiplex PCR; TCRdb keeps in-frame clones, though not all of them. The sample has 130,000 to 150,000 clones, approximately 94% seen once. V lost 6 bases and J lost 0, with 9 bases in between. The CDR3 length is 13 residues. Germline CDR1 LGHNT, CDR2 FRNRAP. Notes on this clone: Its antigen remains unknown.

The sequence came from an adult in good health. The rearrangement links TRBV12-5 to TRBJ2-7; TRBD1 might be the D (6 bases). The specimen was peripheral blood, collected on day 0 of AZD1222 vaccination. Written as DNA, the CDR3 is TGTGCTAGTGGCGGACAGCGCTCCTACGAGCAGTACTTC. Translation: CASGGQRSYEQYF.